Listed below are T cell receptor beta chains from one sample, sequenced in a study of shared clonotypes between healthy human individuals. Sequencing used immunoSEQ multiplex PCR; TCRdb keeps in-frame clones, though not all of them. The sample lists about 340,000 clones, less than 85% occurring once. The sequencing input was memory CD4+ T cells sorted from blood. The receptors shown here come from a man younger than 40 in good health. Each CDR3 is given without its conserved first and last residue.

V	J	CDR3
TRBV5-1	TRBJ2-3	ASSVTSDRTQY
TRBV6-1	TRBJ1-5	ASSQGLNQPQH
TRBV11-2	TRBJ1-1	ASSLDWNTEAF
TRBV5-1	TRBJ2-7	ASRANTNSYEQY
TRBV29-1	TRBJ2-7	SVGSGILYEQY
TRBV5-6	TRBJ1-6	ASSPGQGARPLH
TRBV5-5	TRBJ2-5	ASSIPTAQETQY
TRBV30	TRBJ2-3	AWRLGGLGYTDTQY
TRBV6-1	TRBJ1-1	ASRMDRGKTEAF
TRBV6-5	TRBJ1-5	ASSYDGQGGQPQH
TRBV4-1	TRBJ2-3	ASSQGARNTDTQY
TRBV10-3	TRBJ2-3	AIGDSYGADTQY
TRBV5-1	TRBJ2-7	ASSSRTGAPEQY
TRBV7-6	TRBJ1-1	AGRLGDLEAF
TRBV9	TRBJ1-1	ASSVAGPPVTEAF
TRBV10-2	TRBJ2-3	ASSDGQGADTQY
TRBV6-6	TRBJ2-1	ASGALWGNEQF
TRBV28	TRBJ1-2	ASIAGSGYT
TRBV7-9	TRBJ1-4	ASSPGTGGFEKLF
TRBV7-8	TRBJ2-4	ASSLGATGLAKNIQY
TRBV6-1	TRBJ2-2	ASSEYLLAGGSNTGELF
TRBV5-1	TRBJ2-7	ASSLDGNEQY
TRBV5-1	TRBJ1-4	ASSPGVRDTNEKLF
TRBV4-1	TRBJ2-1	ASSQGSATGYNEQF
TRBV7-6	TRBJ2-7	ASSLAPSVEQY
TRBV29-1	TRBJ2-3	SVVGAVGTDTQY
TRBV18	TRBJ2-3	ASSPSSGADTQY
TRBV19	NA	ATTSGPGGSYEQY
TRBV19	TRBJ1-5	ASSTRTGGFIQPQH
TRBV28	TRBJ1-5	ASSLSDRAGQPQH
TRBV11-3	TRBJ1-1	ASSHGTGENTEAF
TRBV29-1	TRBJ1-1	SVAPVRNTEAF
TRBV6-6	TRBJ1-5	ASSQQGGARQPQH
TRBV2	TRBJ2-1	ASTRSGGSYNEQF
TRBV19	TRBJ1-5	ASTGGHQPQH
TRBV5-4	TRBJ2-2	ASSPGRQKNTGELF
TRBV27	TRBJ2-5	ASSFDREETQY
TRBV10-2	TRBJ2-7	ASSDSYEQY
TRBV18	TRBJ2-3	ASSGPREYGTDTQY
TRBV27	TRBJ1-1	ASGRPSGEGTEAF
TRBV29-1	TRBJ2-3	SVGEKSDTQY
TRBV5-6	TRBJ2-1	ASSRPTRVYNEQF
TRBV9	TRBJ2-7	ASSVSGSNEQY
TRBV11-3	TRBJ2-7	ASSRASGGGEQY
TRBV7-2	TRBJ2-2	ASSLRAGAGTGELF
TRBV5-6	TRBJ1-5	ASSLTGEHQPQH
TRBV30	TRBJ2-4	AWSPGVVNIQY
TRBV28	TRBJ1-2	ASSPDPSVRGYT
TRBV30	TRBJ2-5	AWSLPGRGAQY
TRBV4-1	TRBJ1-1	ASSQGPARGPTEAF
TRBV6-1	TRBJ1-2	ASSERGRFGYGYT
TRBV15	TRBJ2-1	ATSRVRSTSGKDNEQF
TRBV5-6	TRBJ2-5	ASSWRFLHQETQY
TRBV2	TRBJ1-1	ASKTEMNTEAF
TRBV30	TRBJ1-3	AWSRDSGSGNTIY
TRBV5-1	TRBJ2-5	ASSGLEGETQY
TRBV27	TRBJ2-7	ASSLNVGRDGASYEQY
TRBV6-1	TRBJ1-1	ASSETPGQVTEAF